This entry describes one TCR beta chain. Its antigen is unknown. At the DNA level, this CDR3 is encoded by other sequences in the same sample as well. The record originates from a study of shared clonotypes between healthy human individuals. Study-wide results and limits: Several donors had around 5.5% of their naive CD4 clonotypes in common.

Measured with immunoSEQ multiplex PCR; TCRdb has only the in-frame clones, and not every one. The table shows about 2.4 million clones, with approximately 93% occurring only once. Germline CDR1 and CDR2: MNHEY and SMNVEV (reference sequence). The CDR3 is made up of 16 amino acids. J lost 3 bases, V lost 5 bases, and 8 bases had no gene match. Sequencing input: naive CD4+ T cells from PBMCs. Subset defined: CD45RA+ positively selected. The rearrangement joins TRBV27 to TRBJ2-7, with 12 bases lining up with TRBD2. The sequence derives from a man aged 18 to 30 in good health. Some clones in this sample may be carry-over from other donors' samples. CDR3 residues: CASSTRTSGALYEQYF. The CDR3 bases are TGTGCCAGCAGTACCCGGACTAGCGGGGCCCTCTACGAGCAGTACTTC.